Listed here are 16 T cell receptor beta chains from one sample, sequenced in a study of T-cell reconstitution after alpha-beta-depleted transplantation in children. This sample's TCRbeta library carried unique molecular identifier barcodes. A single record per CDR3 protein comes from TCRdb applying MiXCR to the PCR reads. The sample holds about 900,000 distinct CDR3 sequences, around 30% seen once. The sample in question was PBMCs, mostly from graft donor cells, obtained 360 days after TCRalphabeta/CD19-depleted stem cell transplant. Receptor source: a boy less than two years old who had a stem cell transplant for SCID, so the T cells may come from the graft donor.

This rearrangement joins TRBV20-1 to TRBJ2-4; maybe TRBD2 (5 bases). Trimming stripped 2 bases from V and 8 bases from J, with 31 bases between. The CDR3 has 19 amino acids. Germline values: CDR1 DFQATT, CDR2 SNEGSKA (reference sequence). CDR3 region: CSARHYLSGGDLGFDIQYF. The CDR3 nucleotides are TGCAGTGCTAGACATTATCTGAGCGGCGGCGATTTGGGGTTTGACATTCAGTACTTC.

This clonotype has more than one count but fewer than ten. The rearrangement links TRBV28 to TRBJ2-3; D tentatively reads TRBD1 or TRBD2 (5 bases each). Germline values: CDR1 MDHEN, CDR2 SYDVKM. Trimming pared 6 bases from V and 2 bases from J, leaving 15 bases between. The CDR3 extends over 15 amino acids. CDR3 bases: TGTGCCAGCAGCCAACCCCTGGGGGACACAGATACGCAGTATTTT. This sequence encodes CASSQPLGDTDTQYF.

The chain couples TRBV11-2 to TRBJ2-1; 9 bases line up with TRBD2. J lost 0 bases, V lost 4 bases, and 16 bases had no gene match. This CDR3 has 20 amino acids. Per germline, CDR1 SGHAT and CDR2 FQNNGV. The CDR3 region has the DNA TGTGCCAGCAGCTCCCCGCGGGGGGGCCCCGCGCTGAGCTCCTACAATGAGCAGTTCTTC. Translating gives CASSSPRGGPALSSYNEQFF.

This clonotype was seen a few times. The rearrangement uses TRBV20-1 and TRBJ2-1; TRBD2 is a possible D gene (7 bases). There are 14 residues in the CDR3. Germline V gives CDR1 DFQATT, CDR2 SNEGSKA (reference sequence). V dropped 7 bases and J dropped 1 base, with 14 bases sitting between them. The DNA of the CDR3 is TGCAGTGTCAGGGGCGGGGGTTCCTACAATGAGCAGTTCTTC. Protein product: CSVRGGGSYNEQFF.

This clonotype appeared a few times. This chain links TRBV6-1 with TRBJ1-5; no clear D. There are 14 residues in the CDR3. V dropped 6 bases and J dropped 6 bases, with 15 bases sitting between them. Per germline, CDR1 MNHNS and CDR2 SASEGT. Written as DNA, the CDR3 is TGTGCCAGCAGAAGGGCCGGACCGCTTCAGCCCCAGCATTTT. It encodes CASRRAGPLQPQHF.

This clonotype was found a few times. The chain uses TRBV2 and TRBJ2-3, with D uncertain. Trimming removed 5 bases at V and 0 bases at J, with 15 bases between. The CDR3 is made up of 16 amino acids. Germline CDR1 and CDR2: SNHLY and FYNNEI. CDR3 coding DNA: TGTGCCAGCAGTTATCCCCGGGCCGGAAGCACAGATACGCAGTATTTT. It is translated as CASSYPRAGSTDTQYF. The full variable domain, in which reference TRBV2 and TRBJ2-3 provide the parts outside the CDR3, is EPEVTQTPSHQVTQMGQEVILRCVPISNHLYFYWYRQILGQKVEFLVSFYNNEISEKSEIFDDQFSVERPDGSNFTLKIRSTKLEDSAMYFCASSYPRAGSTDTQYFGPGTRLTVL.

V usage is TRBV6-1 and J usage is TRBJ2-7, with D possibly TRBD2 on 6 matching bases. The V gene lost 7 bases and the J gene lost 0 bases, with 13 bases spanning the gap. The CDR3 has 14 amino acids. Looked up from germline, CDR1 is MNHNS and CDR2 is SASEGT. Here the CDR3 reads CASTSGRYSYEQYF. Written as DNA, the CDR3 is TGTGCCAGCACCAGCGGGCGATACTCCTACGAGCAGTACTTC.

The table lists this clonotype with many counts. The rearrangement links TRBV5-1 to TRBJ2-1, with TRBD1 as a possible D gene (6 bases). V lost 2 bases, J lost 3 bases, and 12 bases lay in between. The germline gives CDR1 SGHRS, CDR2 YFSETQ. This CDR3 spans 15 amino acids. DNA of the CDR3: TGCGCCAGCAGCTTTGTTACAGGGAACTACAATGAGCAGTTCTTC. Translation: CASSFVTGNYNEQFF.

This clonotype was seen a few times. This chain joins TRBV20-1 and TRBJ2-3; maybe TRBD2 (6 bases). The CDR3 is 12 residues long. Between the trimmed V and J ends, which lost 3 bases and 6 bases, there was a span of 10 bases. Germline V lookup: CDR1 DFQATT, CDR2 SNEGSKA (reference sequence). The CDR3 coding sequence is TGCAGTGCTAGGACTAGAGCCGATACGCAGTATTTT. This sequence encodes CSARTRADTQYF.

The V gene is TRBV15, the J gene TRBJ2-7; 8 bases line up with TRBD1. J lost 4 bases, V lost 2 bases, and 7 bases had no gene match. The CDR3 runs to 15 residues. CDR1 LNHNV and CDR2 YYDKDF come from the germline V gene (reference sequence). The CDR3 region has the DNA TGTGCCACCAGCAGATCCACAGGGGGTCAGTACGAGCAGTACTTC. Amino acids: CATSRSTGGQYEQYF.

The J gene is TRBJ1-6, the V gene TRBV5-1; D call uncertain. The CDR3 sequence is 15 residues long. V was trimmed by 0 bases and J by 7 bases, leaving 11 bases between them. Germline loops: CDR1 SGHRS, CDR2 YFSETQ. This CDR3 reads CASSLDGLGNSPLHF. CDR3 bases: TGCGCCAGCAGCTTGGACGGACTTGGCAATTCACCCCTCCACTTT.

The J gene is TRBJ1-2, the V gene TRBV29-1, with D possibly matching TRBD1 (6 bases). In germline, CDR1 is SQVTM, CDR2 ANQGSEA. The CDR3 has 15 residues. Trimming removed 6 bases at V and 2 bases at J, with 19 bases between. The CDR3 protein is CSVAADRTLNYGYTF. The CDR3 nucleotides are TGCAGCGTGGCAGCAGACAGGACCCTCAACTATGGCTACACCTTC.

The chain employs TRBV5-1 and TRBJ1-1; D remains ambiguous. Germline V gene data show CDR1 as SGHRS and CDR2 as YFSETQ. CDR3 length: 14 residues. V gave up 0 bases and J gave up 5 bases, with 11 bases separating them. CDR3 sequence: CASSLVSTGTEAFF. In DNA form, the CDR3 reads TGCGCCAGCAGCTTGGTGAGTACCGGAACTGAAGCTTTCTTT.

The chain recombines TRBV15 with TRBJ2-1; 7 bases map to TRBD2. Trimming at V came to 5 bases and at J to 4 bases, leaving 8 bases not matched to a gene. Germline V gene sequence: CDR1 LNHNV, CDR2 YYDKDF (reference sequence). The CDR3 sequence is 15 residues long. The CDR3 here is CATSRSGAPYNEQFF. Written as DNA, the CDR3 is TGTGCCACCAGCCGAAGCGGGGCCCCTTACAATGAGCAGTTCTTC.

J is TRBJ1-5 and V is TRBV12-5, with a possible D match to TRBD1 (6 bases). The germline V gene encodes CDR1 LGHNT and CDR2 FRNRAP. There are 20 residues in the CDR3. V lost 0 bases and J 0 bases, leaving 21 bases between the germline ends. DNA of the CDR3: TGTGCTAGTGGTTTGGTCCGGGCAGGGGAGACGCGGTATAGCAATCAGCCCCAGCATTTT. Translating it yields CASGLVRAGETRYSNQPQHF.

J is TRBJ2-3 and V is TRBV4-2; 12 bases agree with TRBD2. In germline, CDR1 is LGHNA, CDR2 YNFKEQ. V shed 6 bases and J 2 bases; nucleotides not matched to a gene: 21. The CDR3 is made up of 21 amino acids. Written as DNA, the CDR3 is TGTGCCAGCAGAGAAAGATACTCTAGCGGGGGGGCGGTTAGTTCCACAGATACGCAGTATTTT. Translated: CASRERYSSGGAVSSTDTQYF.